A single sample is the source of the 32 T cell receptor beta chains below, sequenced in a study of blood T cell repertoires in COVID-19. Sequenced by immunoSEQ multiplex PCR; TCRdb stores in-frame clones only, minus some. Of about 140,000 clones in the sample, 84% were seen once. The sample was PBMCs or T cells enriched from blood (not recorded which). The receptors were gathered from a woman aged 50 to 65 with acute COVID-19.

The J gene is TRBJ2-1, the V gene TRBV19, with D tentatively TRBD2 (5 bases). The CDR3 consists of 15 residues. V was pared by 3 bases and J by 3 bases, with 12 bases between. In germline, CDR1 is LNHDA, CDR2 SQIVND (reference sequence). The CDR3 region is CASSILGGRYNEQFF. The CDR3 nucleotides are TGTGCCAGTAGTATTTTGGGCGGGCGCTACAATGAGCAGTTCTTC.

The chain is built from TRBV12-3 or TRBV12-4 and TRBJ2-1; no clear D. This CDR3 spans 12 amino acids. V was cut by 6 bases and J by 5 bases, with 8 bases left in between. The CDR3: CASSPKNNEQFF. CDR3 sequence (DNA): TGTGCCAGCAGCCCTAAAAACAATGAGCAGTTCTTC.

There are a few counts of this clone. The chain joins TRBV18 to TRBJ2-2; no definite D call. V dropped 3 bases and J dropped 6 bases, with 14 bases sitting between them. Germline-derived CDR1 and CDR2 are KGHSH and LQKENI. The length of the CDR3 is 15 residues. Written as DNA, the CDR3 is TGTGCCAGCTCACCGAACTCCCGTAACCCCGGGGAGCTGTTTTTT. This encodes CASSPNSRNPGELFF.

The chain is built from TRBV28 and TRBJ2-1, with TRBD1 matching over 7 bases. The V gene end was trimmed by 6 bases and the J gene end by 9 bases; junction bases not matched to a gene: 2. The CDR3 runs to 11 residues. Germline CDR1 and CDR2: MDHEN and SYDVKM. CDR3 nucleotides: TGTGCCAGCAGACAGGGGAGTGAGCAGTTCTTC. Amino acid sequence: CASRQGSEQFF.

The rearrangement uses TRBV7-6 and TRBJ2-7; tentatively, D is TRBD2 (7 bases). Germline loops: CDR1 SGHVS, CDR2 FNYEAQ. Deletions cut 1 base from V and 4 bases from J, with 17 bases between. This CDR3 is 16 amino acids long. Here the CDR3 DNA reads TGTGCCAGCAGCTTAGGGGGGGGGCCAGCCACGTACGAGCAGTACTTC. This gives the protein CASSLGGGPATYEQYF.

The chain recombines TRBV24-1 with TRBJ2-3, with D maybe TRBD1 (6 bases). Germline lookup yields CDR1 KGHDR and CDR2 SFDVKD. The CDR3 has 15 residues. V was pared by 3 bases and J by 6 bases, with 15 bases between. The CDR3 DNA sequence: TGTGCCACCAGTGATATAGTCGGACAGTTTGATACGCAGTATTTT. It specifies CATSDIVGQFDTQYF.

This clone was recorded only once. The genes are TRBV27 and TRBJ1-3; 8 positions agree with TRBD1. This CDR3 is 14 amino acids long. The ends lost 6 bases at V and 3 bases at J; junction bases unmatched: 4. Per the germline V gene, CDR1 is MNHEY and CDR2 is SMNVEV (reference sequence). The CDR3 protein is CASSSTGGGNTIYF. CDR3 bases: TGTGCCAGCAGCTCCACAGGGGGTGGAAACACCATATATTTT.

V is TRBV7-3 and J is TRBJ2-5; D is possibly TRBD1 (5 bases). Germline CDR1 reads SGHTA; CDR2 reads FQGTGA. The CDR3 extends over 15 amino acids. Trimming took off 5 bases at V and 5 bases at J, with 18 bases between the two ends. CDR3 region: CASSASLAPGETQYF. Here the CDR3 DNA reads TGTGCCAGCAGCGCCAGTCTCGCCCCAGGGGAGACCCAGTACTTC.

This clone was seen ten or more times. The chain has TRBV5-1 and TRBJ1-1; D gene unclear. CDR1 SGHRS and CDR2 YFSETQ come from the germline V gene. This CDR3 region has 13 residues. The germline V and J ends were trimmed by 4 bases and 4 bases, with 11 bases remaining between them. The CDR3 here is CASSAGDGTEAFF. The DNA for the CDR3 is TGCGCCAGCAGCGCGGGTGACGGCACTGAAGCTTTCTTT.

The chain carries TRBV20-1 and TRBJ1-2, with D unresolved. From germline, CDR1 is DFQATT and CDR2 SNEGSKA (reference sequence). V was shortened by 0 bases and J by 12 bases, with 11 bases between the two germline ends. The CDR3 is 11 residues long. The DNA for the CDR3 is TGCAGTGCTAGAGATGGAGGGTTTAACACCTTC. It is translated as CSARDGGFNTF.

The chain combines TRBV19 with TRBJ1-2; a possible D gene is TRBD1 (6 bases). The V gene's germline CDR1 is LNHDA and CDR2 SQIVND (reference sequence). Trimming took 9 bases from V and 6 from J, leaving 20 bases between them. This CDR3 region has 14 residues. CDR3 amino acids: CASEAQGLTDGYTF. In DNA, the CDR3 is TGTGCCAGCGAGGCACAGGGCTTAACAGATGGCTACACCTTC.

The chain recombines TRBV5-1 with TRBJ2-3, with D possibly matching TRBD1 (7 bases). Trimming shortened V by 4 bases and J by 2 bases, and 14 bases separated the two germline ends. The germline V gene encodes CDR1 SGHRS and CDR2 YFSETQ. This CDR3 contains 15 residues. The CDR3 nucleotides are TGCGCCAGCAGCCGTCCGGAGGGGGCCACAGATACGCAGTATTTT. Translating gives CASSRPEGATDTQYF.

The CDR3 DNA follows: TGTGCCAGCAGCCGCGGTAGACTCCAAGAGACCCAGTACTTC. Protein: CASSRGRLQETQYF. The chain has TRBV14 and TRBJ2-5; D not resolved. This CDR3 region has 14 residues. V lost 4 bases and J 1 base, leaving 10 bases between the germline ends. Per germline, CDR1 SGHDN and CDR2 FVKESK.

The rearrangement links TRBV2 to TRBJ1-1, with a possible D match to TRBD1 (5 bases). The CDR3 sequence is 12 residues long. Per germline, CDR1 SNHLY and CDR2 FYNNEI. Trimming pared 8 bases from V and 1 base from J, leaving 8 bases between. The CDR3 here is CASRRENTEAFF. The CDR3 bases are TGTGCCAGCCGCAGGGAGAACACTGAAGCTTTCTTT.

The chain joins TRBV27 to TRBJ2-5; 8 nucleotides match TRBD2. CDR1 and CDR2 from the germline V gene are MNHEY and SMNVEV (reference sequence). V dropped 3 bases and J dropped 14; count of bases not matched to a gene: 14. This CDR3 has 14 residues. For the CDR3, the DNA is TGTGCCAGCAGTTTTTTGGCTAGCGGGTCGACCTTTTACTTC. As protein: CASSFLASGSTFYF.

The J gene is TRBJ2-3, the V gene TRBV15; TRBD1 matches at 7 bases. The CDR3 length is 12 residues. The ends lost 5 bases at V and 12 bases at J; junction bases unmatched: 8. CDR1 is LNHNV and CDR2 is YYDKDF in the germline V gene (reference sequence). The CDR3 DNA sequence: TGTGCCACCAGCCGAAGACAGGGACCTCAGTATTTT. Its translation is CATSRRQGPQYF.

This chain's CDR3 is CASSDRLAGSGQETQYF. The DNA for the CDR3 is TGCGCCAGCAGTGACCGACTAGCGGGAAGTGGACAAGAGACCCAGTACTTC. This chain uses TRBV10-1 with TRBJ2-5; 11 bases agree with TRBD2. The CDR3 contains 17 residues. After removal of 3 bases from V and 2 bases from J, the junction contained 8 bases not matched to a gene. CDR1 and CDR2 (germline): WNHNN, SYGVQD (reference sequence).

This clone was seen just once. The chain couples TRBV19 to TRBJ2-1; 13 bases align to TRBD2. CDR1 and CDR2 from the germline V gene are LNHDA and SQIVND (reference sequence). The V gene end was trimmed by 0 bases and the J gene end by 0 bases; junction bases not matched to a gene: 5. The CDR3 extends over 19 amino acids. Written as DNA, the CDR3 is TGTGCCAGTAGTATAGACCCGGGACTAGCGGGGAGCTCCTACAATGAGCAGTTCTTC. Its translation: CASSIDPGLAGSSYNEQFF.

The chain couples TRBV5-1 to TRBJ2-5, with D uncertain. V lost 8 bases, J lost 5 bases, and 19 bases lay in between. The CDR3 is 14 amino acids. Per the germline V gene, CDR1 is SGHRS and CDR2 is YFSETQ. This CDR3 is CASTEPELGETQYF. The CDR3 nucleotides read TGCGCCAGTACCGAACCGGAACTCGGGGAGACCCAGTACTTC.

The chain has TRBV2 and TRBJ2-6; 10 bases are shared with TRBD2. The germline V gene encodes CDR1 SNHLY and CDR2 FYNNEI. This CDR3 is built from 15 residues. V shed 9 bases and J 2 bases; nucleotides not matched to a gene: 4. The CDR3 DNA reads as TGTGCCAGTACTAGCGGGATTGCTGGGGCCAACGTCCTGACTTTC. Its protein is CASTSGIAGANVLTF.

This clone was observed a handful of times. The rearrangement joins TRBV24-1 to TRBJ2-1, with 8 bases identical to TRBD2. V lost 3 bases, J lost 6 bases, and 6 bases stayed unmatched. Germline V gives CDR1 KGHDR, CDR2 SFDVKD. This CDR3 region has 15 residues. CDR3 DNA: TGTGCCACCAGTGATGGTAGCGGGGAAACCAATGAGCAGTTCTTC. This translates into CATSDGSGETNEQFF.

The V call is TRBV11-3, the J call TRBJ1-1, with 7 bases identical to TRBD1. The CDR3 loop spans 16 amino acids. Germline assignment: CDR1 SGHNT and CDR2 YENEEA. With V trimmed by 4 bases and J by 3 bases, 11 bases remained unmatched. The CDR3 loop reads CASSSNPTGRHTEAFF. In DNA form, the CDR3 reads TGTGCCAGCAGCTCCAACCCGACAGGGCGGCACACTGAAGCTTTCTTT. The variable domain in full, with the rest retrieved from reference TRBV11-3 and TRBJ1-1, is EAGVVQSPRYKIIEKKQPVAFWCNPISGHNTLYWYLQNLGQGPELLIRYENEEAVDDSQLPKDRFSAERLKGVDSTLKIQPAELGDSAVYLCASSSNPTGRHTEAFFGQGTRLTVV.

The chain links TRBV18 to TRBJ2-7, with 7 bases lining up with TRBD1. Germline V lookup: CDR1 KGHSH, CDR2 LQKENI. The CDR3 runs 13 residues. V lost 3 bases, J lost 6 bases, and 5 bases stayed unmatched. CDR3 loop: CASSPLQGSEQYF. The CDR3 coding sequence is TGTGCCAGCTCACCTCTACAGGGGAGCGAGCAGTACTTC.

The chain is built from TRBV4-1 and TRBJ1-2, with D maybe TRBD1 (5 bases). From germline, CDR1 is MGHRA and CDR2 YSYEKL. There are 14 residues in the CDR3. V was cut by 0 bases and J by 8 bases, with 13 bases left in between. Here the CDR3 DNA reads TGCGCCAGCAGCCAAGATGAGCAGGGCAGGGGCTACACCTTC. Translating gives CASSQDEQGRGYTF.

The rearrangement links TRBV7-9 to TRBJ2-7; D may be TRBD2 (5 bases). CDR1 SEHNR and CDR2 FQNEAQ come from the germline V gene (reference sequence). This CDR3 contains 13 residues. Trimming removed 5 bases from V and 6 bases from J, with 14 bases in between. The CDR3 DNA reads as TGTGCCAGCAGCCTACCCCCCGGAGGCGAGCAGTACTTC. Translation: CASSLPPGGEQYF.

This sequence joins TRBV19 and TRBJ2-7, with D maybe TRBD1 (6 bases). V lost 1 base and J lost 4, with 20 bases in between. The CDR3 is made up of 17 amino acids. Germline V gives CDR1 LNHDA, CDR2 SQIVND (reference sequence). CDR3 DNA: TGTGCCAGTAGTATAGCCGTCGGCCGGACAGTAAAGTACGAGCAGTACTTC. Translated: CASSIAVGRTVKYEQYF.

This clone has a handful of counts. The chain is built from TRBV4-1 and TRBJ2-3; 12 bases are shared with TRBD2. Germline assignment: CDR1 MGHRA and CDR2 YSYEKL. J lost 2 bases, V lost 4 bases, and 4 bases had no gene match. The CDR3 is made up of 16 amino acids. DNA for the CDR3: TGCGCCAGCAGCCGACTAGCGGGAGATAACACAGATACGCAGTATTTT. Translated, it gives CASSRLAGDNTDTQYF.

This sequence joins TRBV18 and TRBJ2-1; 15 bases match TRBD2. J lost 7 bases, V lost 5 bases, and 3 bases had no gene match. Germline CDR1 reads KGHSH; CDR2 reads LQKENI. This CDR3 spans 15 amino acids. Here the CDR3 reads CASSAGTSGRNEQFF. The CDR3 DNA reads as TGTGCCAGCTCAGCCGGGACTAGCGGGAGGAATGAGCAGTTCTTC.

CDR3 residues: CATSETGVSGGELFF. The CDR3 DNA follows: TGTGCCACCAGTGAGACGGGAGTATCGGGCGGGGAGCTGTTTTTT. The chain carries TRBV24-1 and TRBJ2-2; a possible D gene is TRBD2 (6 bases). The CDR3 is 15 residues long. The ends were cut back, 4 bases at V and 7 bases at J, with 15 bases in the middle. The germline gives CDR1 KGHDR, CDR2 SFDVKD.

The V and J genes are TRBV6-2 or TRBV6-3 and TRBJ1-2; D not resolved. Per germline, CDR1 MNHEY and CDR2 SVGEGT. This CDR3 is 17 amino acids long. Trimming took off 0 bases at V and 3 bases at J, with 17 bases between the two ends. CDR3 DNA: TGTGCCAGCAGTTACTCGAAACCGCTAGCTAATTACTATGGCTACACCTTC. Amino acid sequence: CASSYSKPLANYYGYTF.

The rearrangement uses TRBV6-1 and TRBJ2-7; 7 bases are shared with TRBD2. Germline V gene lookup returns CDR1 MNHNS and CDR2 SASEGT. This CDR3 contains 16 residues. Trimming took 4 bases from V and 5 from J; bases not matched to a gene: 14. CDR3 nucleotides: TGTGCCAGCAGTGTACGGCTTCGCGGGAGAGGCGACGAGCAGTACTTC. It yields the protein CASSVRLRGRGDEQYF.

This clone was seen more than once but under ten times. J is TRBJ2-1 and V is TRBV24-1; 9 bases match TRBD2. V was pared by 1 base and J by 7 bases, with 1 base of the junction left unmatched. The germline CDR1 and CDR2 sequences are KGHDR and SFDVKD. The CDR3 is 14 amino acids. CDR3 protein: CATSDFTSGNEQFF. The CDR3 DNA reads as TGTGCCACCAGTGATTTTACTAGCGGGAATGAGCAGTTCTTC.